This T cell receptor beta chain was found in a study of blood T cell repertoires in COVID-19. This CDR3 is 15 amino acids long. Trimming took off 6 bases at V and 4 bases at J, with 18 bases between the two ends. Per the germline V gene, CDR1 is MNHEY and CDR2 is SVGAGI. Assay used: immunoSEQ multiplex PCR; TCRdb lists only in-frame clones, some missing. In the table there are around 120,000 clones, about 90% of which are singletons. The chain has TRBV6-5 and TRBJ1-2; a possible D gene is TRBD1 (5 bases). The specimen sequenced was peripheral blood. The TCR originated in a woman in her 70s with acute or convalescent COVID-19. DNA for the CDR3: TGTGCCAGCAGCACTGGGGGGGGAATATCCTATGGCTACACCTTC. It translates to CASSTGGGISYGYTF.